The sequence of this T cell receptor (beta chain) was determined in a study of cytomegalovirus exposure and HLA in healthy donors. Amplification used 60 Vbeta primers and 13 Jbeta primers. TCRdb's table, derived via immunoSEQ multiplex PCR, lists solely in-frame clones and lacks some. The sample has some 140,000 clones, around 77% seen once. The V end lost 6 bases, the J end lost 8 bases, and 13 bases lay between the germline ends. The CDR3 is made up of 11 amino acids. Germline-derived CDR1 and CDR2 are DFQATT and SNEGSKA (reference sequence). This clonotype was sampled from a man between 18 and 29 years old in good health and CMV-seronegative. The chain uses TRBV20-1 and TRBJ1-2; D is undetermined. The specimen was PBMCs. The CDR3 coding sequence is TGCAGTGCCACTTCCGAGAAGGGCTACACCTTC. Translated: CSATSEKGYTF.